This TCR beta chain was observed in a study of neurological immune-mediated disorders. The cDNA was synthesized by 5'RACE incorporating 10-nucleotide random UMIs. TCRdb called the 5' RACE reads again in MiXCR, with one record for every CDR3 protein. Of 50,000 to 60,000 distinct CDR3 sequences detected, 2% to 3% appear once; the ten largest clones hold less than 3.5%. The V gene's germline CDR1 is DFQATT and CDR2 SNEGSKA (reference sequence). The CDR3 extends over 14 amino acids. V lost 2 bases and J 3 bases, leaving 14 bases between the germline ends. Study observations and caveats: Clinical features showed no association with the multiple sclerosis repertoire cluster, and MRI features showed none either.

This clonotype was counted many times. Antigen: not known. This receptor was taken from a man aged 45 to 65 with multiple sclerosis. The V call is TRBV20-1, the J call TRBJ2-7; D call uncertain. Sequenced material: PBMCs. CDR3 in DNA: TGCAGTGCTAGAAAAGGGTCGGGTGGCTACGAGCAGTACTTC. This codes for CSARKGSGGYEQYF.